These 4 T cell receptor beta chains were all obtained from the same sample, sequenced in a study of cytomegalovirus exposure and HLA in healthy donors. 60 Vbeta and 13 Jbeta primers were used in PCR. Using immunoSEQ multiplex PCR, the repertoire was profiled, and TCRdb retains in-frame clones only, with some absent. The data show hundreds of thousands of clones, with more than 70% seen just once and around 0.44% held by the top ten. The sample comprised PBMCs. These receptors were taken from a boy aged 5-17 years in good health and CMV-seronegative.

The chain joins TRBV9 to TRBJ2-5; D uncertain. Trimming took 0 bases from V and 7 from J, leaving 13 bases between them. CDR1 and CDR2 (germline): SGDLS, YYNGEE. The CDR3 has 14 residues. In nucleotides, the CDR3 is TGTGCCAGCAGCGTAGAGTTTGGCGGCGGGACCCAGTACTTC. This codes for CASSVEFGGGTQYF.

The V call is TRBV5-3, the J call TRBJ1-1; D not certain. TRBV5-3 is an ORF for which the function is uncertain. This CDR3 is built from 15 residues. V shed 5 bases and J shed 1 base, with 15 bases lying between them. In DNA, the CDR3 is TGTGCCAGAAGTTCGGAGGGCCGGGGGAACACTGAAGCTTTCTTT. It encodes CARSSEGRGNTEAFF.

This clone showed up just a few times. The gene calls are TRBV6-5 and TRBJ2-5; D might be TRBD2 (6 bases). In germline, CDR1 is MNHEY, CDR2 SVGAGI. The CDR3 loop spans 12 amino acids. V shed 6 bases and J shed 5 bases, with 10 bases lying between them. For the CDR3, the DNA is TGTGCCAGCAGCTACGGAGGGGAGACCCAGTACTTC. This encodes CASSYGGETQYF.

J is TRBJ2-5 and V is TRBV15; 12 nucleotides line up with TRBD2. Germline V gives CDR1 LNHNV, CDR2 YYDKDF (reference sequence). V was pared by 3 bases and J by 6 bases, with 8 bases of the junction left unmatched. The length of the CDR3 is 16 residues. The DNA for the CDR3 is TGTGCCACCAGCAGGCGGACTAGCGGGATTATGCAGACCCAGTACTTC. It is translated as CATSRRTSGIMQTQYF.